Listed below are T cell receptor beta chains from one sample, sequenced in a study of cytomegalovirus exposure and HLA in healthy donors. Clones were read by immunoSEQ multiplex PCR, and TCRdb kept only the in-frame ones, dropping some. Of about 160,000 clones listed, around three quarters were seen once; the top ten hold around 2.2%. Sequenced sample: PBMCs. The receptors derive from a man aged 50 to 60 in good health and CMV-seropositive. Each CDR3 is given with its conserved first and last residue. A D gene is named only where the DNA matches it firmly. The listing skips clone size in some rows; elsewhere it reads once, few, many or a size class.

CDR3aa: CASSPGDRAYEQYF
CDR3nt: TGCGCCAGCAGCCCAGGGGACAGGGCCTACGAGCAGTACTTC
v_gene: TRBV5-1
j_gene: TRBJ2-7
abundance: few
d_gene: TRBD1

CDR3aa: CSADRPLNTEAFF
CDR3nt: TGCAGCGCGGACAGACCGTTGAACACTGAAGCTTTCTTT
v_gene: TRBV29-1
j_gene: TRBJ1-1
abundance: few
d_gene: NA

CDR3aa: CASSLRDSSNQPQHF
CDR3nt: TGTGCCAGCAGTCTACGGGACAGTAGCAATCAGCCCCAGCATTTT
v_gene: TRBV6-1
j_gene: TRBJ1-5
abundance: NA
d_gene: TRBD1

CDR3aa: CASSLSGTGGSEQYF
CDR3nt: TGCGCCAGCAGCTTGTCCGGGACAGGGGGCTCCGAGCAGTACTTC
v_gene: TRBV5-1
j_gene: TRBJ2-7
abundance: NA
d_gene: TRBD1

CDR3aa: CATSPGISEAFF
CDR3nt: TGTGCCACCAGCCCCGGTATTTCTGAAGCTTTCTTT
v_gene: TRBV15
j_gene: TRBJ1-1
abundance: NA
d_gene: NA

CDR3aa: CASQTGRAGGGYTF
CDR3nt: TGTGCCAGCCAGACGGGCCGCGCTGGGGGGGGCTACACCTTC
v_gene: TRBV6-1
j_gene: TRBJ1-2
abundance: NA
d_gene: NA

CDR3aa: CASRRSEFYEQYF
CDR3nt: TGCGCCAGCAGGAGGTCAGAATTCTACGAGCAGTACTTC
v_gene: TRBV4-3
j_gene: TRBJ2-7
abundance: NA
d_gene: NA

CDR3aa: CASSGEGGETQYF
CDR3nt: TGCGCCAGCAGTGGCGAAGGGGGTGAGACCCAGTACTTC
v_gene: TRBV10-1
j_gene: TRBJ2-5
abundance: few
d_gene: NA

CDR3aa: CASSQDQRQVYSPLHF
CDR3nt: TGCGCCAGCAGCCAAGATCAGAGACAGGTTTATTCACCCCTCCACTTT
v_gene: TRBV4-1
j_gene: TRBJ1-6
abundance: NA
d_gene: NA

CDR3aa: CASSRHRQGALLVGELFF
CDR3nt: TGTGCCAGTAGTAGACACCGACAGGGGGCGCTTTTGGTCGGGGAGCTGTTTTTT
v_gene: TRBV19
j_gene: TRBJ2-2
abundance: NA
d_gene: TRBD1

CDR3aa: CASSPTGADYGYTF
CDR3nt: TGTGCCAGCAGTCCGACAGGGGCTGACTATGGCTACACCTTC
v_gene: TRBV6-6
j_gene: TRBJ1-2
abundance: NA
d_gene: TRBD1

CDR3aa: CASSLGGANEQFF
CDR3nt: TGTGCCAGCAGCCTGGGGGGGGCCAATGAGCAGTTCTTC
v_gene: TRBV7-7
j_gene: TRBJ2-1
abundance: few
d_gene: NA

CDR3aa: CASSVSPRFAYEQYF
CDR3nt: TGTGCCAGCAGCGTAAGTCCCAGGTTTGCCTACGAGCAGTACTTC
v_gene: TRBV9
j_gene: TRBJ2-7
abundance: NA
d_gene: NA

CDR3aa: CASSVDAGGQVGELFF
CDR3nt: TGTGCCAGCAGCGTAGATGCGGGGGGGCAGGTCGGGGAGCTGTTTTTT
v_gene: TRBV9
j_gene: TRBJ2-2
abundance: few
d_gene: TRBD2

CDR3aa: CASSEVGLANSNTGELFF
CDR3nt: TGTGCCAGCAGTGAGGTGGGACTAGCGAACTCGAACACCGGGGAGCTGTTTTTT
v_gene: TRBV2
j_gene: TRBJ2-2
abundance: NA
d_gene: TRBD2

CDR3aa: CASSDRTYNSPLHF
CDR3nt: TGTGCCAGCTCAGACAGGACTTATAATTCACCCCTCCACTTT
v_gene: TRBV27
j_gene: TRBJ1-6
abundance: once
d_gene: NA

CDR3aa: CASSLAGRGAGDTQYF
CDR3nt: TGTGCCAGCAGCTTAGCAGGTCGGGGGGCGGGTGATACGCAGTATTTT
v_gene: TRBV7-2
j_gene: TRBJ2-3
abundance: NA
d_gene: NA

CDR3aa: CATSRDRDSLNPYEQYF
CDR3nt: TGTGCCACCAGCAGAGATAGGGACAGCCTTAATCCTTACGAGCAGTACTTC
v_gene: TRBV15
j_gene: TRBJ2-7
abundance: NA
d_gene: TRBD1

CDR3aa: CASNHGGAVNEKLFF
CDR3nt: TGTGCCAGCAATCATGGGGGGGCGGTCAATGAAAAACTGTTTTTT
v_gene: TRBV5-4
j_gene: TRBJ1-4
abundance: NA
d_gene: NA

CDR3aa: CASSSLTGGDQPQHF
CDR3nt: TGTGCCAGCAGTTCACTTACAGGGGGCGACCAGCCCCAGCATTTT
v_gene: TRBV28
j_gene: TRBJ1-5
abundance: NA
d_gene: TRBD1

CDR3aa: CASSTQTGRIHF
CDR3nt: TGTGCCAGTAGTACACAGACAGGGCGAATCCACTTT
v_gene: TRBV19
j_gene: TRBJ1-6
abundance: NA
d_gene: TRBD1

CDR3aa: CASTETDTQYF
CDR3nt: TGTGCCAGCACCGAGACAGATACGCAGTATTTT
v_gene: TRBV7-9
j_gene: TRBJ2-3
abundance: NA
d_gene: NA

CDR3aa: CASSLAVGGTEAFF
CDR3nt: TGCGCCAGCAGCTTGGCCGTGGGGGGCACTGAAGCTTTCTTT
v_gene: TRBV5-1
j_gene: TRBJ1-1
abundance: NA
d_gene: NA

CDR3aa: CASSELASDYHRDTQYF
CDR3nt: TGCGCCAGCAGTGAGCTGGCTAGCGACTACCACAGGGATACGCAGTATTTT
v_gene: TRBV10-1
j_gene: TRBJ2-3
abundance: NA
d_gene: NA

CDR3aa: CASSSPSGEQFF
CDR3nt: TGTGCCAGCAGCAGCCCTTCAGGTGAGCAGTTCTTC
v_gene: TRBV7-9
j_gene: TRBJ2-1
abundance: once
d_gene: NA

CDR3aa: CASRQQGFYGYTF
CDR3nt: TGTGCCAGCAGACAACAGGGATTCTACGGCTACACCTTC
v_gene: TRBV6-1
j_gene: TRBJ1-2
abundance: NA
d_gene: NA

CDR3aa: CASSLTRTGFSYEQYF
CDR3nt: TGTGCCAGCAGCTTAACTCGGACAGGGTTTAGCTACGAGCAGTACTTC
v_gene: TRBV11-2
j_gene: TRBJ2-7
abundance: NA
d_gene: TRBD1

CDR3aa: CASSPGRGGSYNEQFF
CDR3nt: TGTGCCAGCAGTCCAGGGCGGGGGGGGTCCTACAATGAGCAGTTCTTC
v_gene: TRBV28
j_gene: TRBJ2-1
abundance: NA
d_gene: TRBD2

CDR3aa: CASSLDLGGNIQYF
CDR3nt: TGTGCCAGCAGCTTAGATTTGGGAGGGAACATTCAGTACTTC
v_gene: TRBV7-9
j_gene: TRBJ2-4
abundance: NA
d_gene: TRBD2

CDR3aa: CASSLEYTQYF
CDR3nt: TGCGCCAGCAGCCTAGAGTATACGCAGTATTTT
v_gene: TRBV5-1
j_gene: TRBJ2-3
abundance: NA
d_gene: NA

CDR3aa: CASSAYRGKRTEAFF
CDR3nt: TGTGCCAGCAGCGCGTACAGGGGAAAAAGGACTGAAGCTTTCTTT
v_gene: TRBV7-8
j_gene: TRBJ1-1
abundance: NA
d_gene: TRBD1

CDR3aa: CASSQGQGLSTYEQYF
CDR3nt: TGCGCCAGCAGCCAAGGACAGGGGCTCTCCACCTACGAGCAGTACTTC
v_gene: TRBV4-1
j_gene: TRBJ2-7
abundance: NA
d_gene: TRBD1

CDR3aa: CASSQQRINTGELFF
CDR3nt: TGCGCCAGCAGCCAACAGCGCATTAACACCGGGGAGCTGTTTTTT
v_gene: TRBV4-3
j_gene: TRBJ2-2
abundance: NA
d_gene: NA

CDR3aa: CASSQPGGNEQFF
CDR3nt: TGCGCCAGCAGCCAACCCGGGGGAAATGAGCAGTTCTTC
v_gene: TRBV4-3
j_gene: TRBJ2-1
abundance: few
d_gene: NA

CDR3aa: CASSPRGTNEKLFF
CDR3nt: TGTGCCAGCAGCCCCAGGGGAACTAATGAAAAACTGTTTTTT
v_gene: TRBV7-2
j_gene: TRBJ1-4
abundance: NA
d_gene: NA

CDR3aa: CASSVASNYGYTF
CDR3nt: TGTGCCAGCAGCGTAGCCAGTAACTATGGCTACACCTTC
v_gene: TRBV9
j_gene: TRBJ1-2
abundance: NA
d_gene: NA

CDR3aa: CASSRQGETEAFF
CDR3nt: TGTGCCAGCAGCAGACAGGGTGAGACTGAAGCTTTCTTT
v_gene: TRBV27
j_gene: TRBJ1-1
abundance: NA
d_gene: TRBD1

CDR3aa: CASSPGGTSGLSTDTQYF
CDR3nt: TGTGCCAGCAGCCCTGGGGGGACTAGCGGGCTAAGCACAGATACGCAGTATTTT
v_gene: TRBV11-3
j_gene: TRBJ2-3
abundance: NA
d_gene: TRBD2

CDR3aa: CASSLMGTSNYGYTF
CDR3nt: TGTGCCAGCAGTTTAATGGGGACAAGTAACTATGGCTACACCTTC
v_gene: TRBV28
j_gene: TRBJ1-2
abundance: NA
d_gene: NA

CDR3aa: CASSPQGGNTIYF
CDR3nt: TGTGCCAGCAGTCCCCAGGGGGGAAACACCATATATTTT
v_gene: TRBV7-2
j_gene: TRBJ1-3
abundance: NA
d_gene: NA

CDR3aa: CASSERSGRGEQYF
CDR3nt: TGTGCCAGCAGTGAACGTTCGGGGAGGGGGGAGCAGTACTTC
v_gene: TRBV6-1
j_gene: TRBJ2-7
abundance: NA
d_gene: NA

CDR3aa: CASSWAGIYGYTF
CDR3nt: TGTGCCAGTAGTTGGGCAGGGATCTATGGCTACACCTTC
v_gene: TRBV19
j_gene: TRBJ1-2
abundance: NA
d_gene: NA

CDR3aa: CASSLLAADTQYF
CDR3nt: TGTGCCAGCAGCTTACTAGCGGCAGATACGCAGTATTTT
v_gene: TRBV7-2
j_gene: TRBJ2-3
abundance: NA
d_gene: TRBD2

CDR3aa: CASSSGPNTEAFF
CDR3nt: TGTGCCAGCAGCTCAGGTCCGAACACTGAAGCTTTCTTT
v_gene: TRBV28
j_gene: TRBJ1-1
abundance: once
d_gene: NA

CDR3aa: CASRGQNYGYTF
CDR3nt: TGTGCCAGCAGGGGACAGAACTATGGCTACACCTTC
v_gene: TRBV5-4
j_gene: TRBJ1-2
abundance: NA
d_gene: TRBD1

CDR3aa: CARGPRGTLDTQYF
CDR3nt: TGCGCCAGGGGTCCACGGGGGACTCTCGATACGCAGTATTTT
v_gene: TRBV10-1
j_gene: TRBJ2-3
abundance: NA
d_gene: NA